Sequencing of this T cell receptor (beta chain) was carried out in a study of cytomegalovirus exposure and HLA in healthy donors. Study-level points and caveats: It was confirmed in vitro that a few of the CMV-associated chains were specific for CMV antigens. Rare TCR sequences predominated, though certain public TCRs were found in many donors.

TCRdb's table, derived via immunoSEQ multiplex PCR, lists solely in-frame clones and lacks some. The sample yields under 150,000 clones, around 87% seen once. Note on this clone: The antigen is undetermined.

Sample: PBMCs. The sequence came from a man aged 18 to 35 in good health and CMV-seropositive.

The CDR3 DNA follows: TGCGCCAGCAGCCAAGAACAGGTCCCCCGGACAGATACGCAGTATTTT. As protein: CASSQEQVPRTDTQYF. The V call is TRBV4-1, the J call TRBJ2-3; D possibly corresponds to TRBD1 (5 bases). This CDR3 has 16 amino acids. Between the trimmed V and J ends, which lost 0 bases and 3 bases, there was a span of 13 bases. Germline lookup yields CDR1 MGHRA and CDR2 YSYEKL.